The entry below describes one TCR beta chain. A few counts support this clone. Its binding antigen is unknown. The sample holds no much larger clone one base away, and base qualities are not on file. The meaning of the sample's time point label: around 25 months on ibrutinib. For TCR beta library preparation, approximately 2.2 micrograms of genomic DNA were isolated from cryopreserved PBMCs. High-throughput TCR beta sequencing was performed on longitudinal blood samples from CLL patients receiving ibrutinib monotherapy. The patients were enrolled in a single-center, open-label phase 2 trial of ibrutinib monotherapy. These data belong to a study of cytotoxic CD8 clonotypes in ibrutinib-treated CLL (dated by TCRdb to about 2021). For the wider study: The cohort had about ten relapsed/refractory and approximately 15 treatment-naive patients; about 17 were IGHV unmutated. An average of 255,043 productive templates and tens of thousands of productive rearrangements was obtained per sample. Longitudinal samples were obtainable from about 30% of the roughly 90 participants in the trial. Cryopreserved peripheral blood mononuclear cells were collected before treatment, at response, and at either disease progression or sustained remission. Partial responses were observed in approximately 24 patients and complete responses in 2; after a median follow-up of roughly 72 months, remission was maintained in approximately 14 patients and progression was observed in approximately twelve. Patients were still on ibrutinib when every remission and progressive disease sample was collected. Samples at response were collected after a median of roughly 13 months of treatment, with a range of 6 to 36 months. Study-level results and caveats: Public clonotypes were rare and either shrank or stayed stable during treatment, and the rise in clonality at ibrutinib response reflected expansion of private clonotypes. At baseline, clonality was higher than in age-matched healthy donors and showed a strong correlation with circulating CD8+ T-cell counts. An increase in clonality was observed at ibrutinib response, with clonality remaining stable during sustained remission and falling back toward baseline at progression. Sampling times were not matched between patients in sustained remission and patients whose disease was progressing, and lymph node repertoires were not examined.

V ends up 5 bases short and J 4 bases short, with an unmatched junction base count of 6. CDR1 and CDR2 (MNHEY, SVGAGI) derive from the germline V gene. Counted from cysteine to phenylalanine, this CDR3 has 15 amino acids. The entry retains the CDR3 DNA only, 45 bases that are in frame from base 1. The goal of deep resolution MiSeq sequencing was a depth between 1 in 1 million and 1 in 200,000 T cells, and coverage averaged 10x per clonotype. TCR beta libraries were generated with the immunoSEQ hsTCRB Kit. The source study handled its data this way. ImmunoSEQ Data Assistant and ImmunoSEQ Analyzer were used for data analysis, and V, D and J genes were assigned according to IMGT definitions. Clonality, with values ranging from 0 to 1, was calculated as one minus the normalized Shannon entropy of productive rearrangement frequencies. Only overrepresented clonotypes making up at least 0.05% of the repertoire of each patient were included in the public clonotype analysis. Repertoires from about a dozen age-matched healthy donors in immuneACCESS were used as clonality controls. TCRdb obtained this table from immuneACCESS and retained in-frame rearrangements with V and J assigned. These tables miss some clones; where compared with another copy, unresolved V genes account for less than half of the shortfall, and the remainder is unexplained. The DNA gave D and trimming, while V, J and clone size come from that table. The sample records around 250,000 clones, 70% of which are singletons. Of the sample, about 16% falls within the top ten clones.

The source material was PBMCs, sampled after 24 months of ibrutinib treatment. The sequence was obtained from a human donor with chronic lymphocytic leukemia. Rearrangement joined TRBV6-5 to TRBJ2-3; 10 bases in between match TRBD2. DNA sequence: TGTGCCAGCAGTGGACTAGCGGAGGGGGCAGATACGCAGTATTTT. This codes for CASSGLAEGADTQYF.